The 20 T cell receptor beta chains listed next were all sequenced from one sample in a study of shared clonotypes between healthy human individuals. Data came from immunoSEQ multiplex PCR; TCRdb stores just in-frame clones and leaves some out. The sample lists 2,500,000 or so clones, more than 85% occurring once. The specimen was naive CD4+ T cells from PBMCs. Subset specified: CD45RA+ positively selected. These receptor sequences come from a man aged 18 to 29 in good health. Some clones in this sample may be carry-over from other donors' samples.

V is TRBV7-2 and J is TRBJ2-4; D is perhaps TRBD1 or TRBD2 (5 bases each). The germline CDR1 and CDR2 sequences are SGHTA and FQGNSA. V lost 5 bases to trimming and J lost 6 bases, with 11 bases between them. CDR3 length: 13 residues. The CDR3 loop reads CASSPRDGNIQYF. The DNA for the CDR3 is TGTGCCAGCAGCCCCCGGGACGGAAACATTCAGTACTTC.

This clone occurred once. Other DNA sequences within the sample encode an identical CDR3. The V and J genes are TRBV9 and TRBJ1-5, with 8 bases identical to TRBD1. Germline V gene lookup returns CDR1 SGDLS and CDR2 YYNGEE. V lost 0 bases and J lost 6; bases outside the gene matches: 5. The CDR3 spans 15 residues. The CDR3: CASSVGQGAGQPQHF. CDR3 coding DNA: TGTGCCAGCAGCGTAGGGCAGGGGGCGGGTCAGCCCCAGCATTTT.

The V and J genes are TRBV11-3 and TRBJ1-1; D unresolved. Trimming took off 7 bases at V and 4 bases at J, with 13 bases between the two ends. Germline loops: CDR1 SGHNT, CDR2 YENEEA. The CDR3 loop spans 13 amino acids. The CDR3 DNA sequence: TGTGCCAGCATCCCCGCCGACGGCACTGAAGCTTTCTTT. Residues: CASIPADGTEAFF.

The rearrangement joins TRBV12-5 to TRBJ1-2, with D maybe TRBD1 (6 bases). CDR1 and CDR2 (germline): LGHNT, FRNRAP. With 2 bases removed from V and 9 bases from J, the gap between germline ends came to 16 bases. The CDR3 consists of 14 residues. CDR3 region: CASGLSGAQKSYTF. The CDR3 coding sequence is TGTGCTAGTGGTTTGTCGGGGGCGCAAAAGAGCTACACCTTC.

J is TRBJ2-7 and V is TRBV7-3; tentatively, D is TRBD2 (5 bases). The CDR3 loop spans 13 amino acids. Looked up from germline, CDR1 is SGHTA and CDR2 is FQGTGA. V was clipped by 5 bases and J by 7 bases, with 15 bases between them. The CDR3 is CASSVSTSGEQYF. For the CDR3, the DNA is TGTGCCAGCAGCGTATCCACCTCGGGGGAGCAGTACTTC.

The J gene is TRBJ2-6, the V gene TRBV28; no reliable D call. In germline, CDR1 is MDHEN, CDR2 SYDVKM. V shed 2 bases and J shed 0 bases, with 5 bases lying between them. The CDR3 sequence is 15 residues long. In DNA form, the CDR3 reads TGTGCCAGCAGTTTAGGGTACTCTGGGGCCAACGTCCTGACTTTC. It is translated as CASSLGYSGANVLTF. Full variable domain (remainder filled in from reference TRBV28 and TRBJ2-6): DVKVTQSSRYLVKRTGEKVFLECVQDMDHENMFWYRQDPGLGLRLIYFSYDVKMKEKGDIPEGYSVSREKKERFSLILESASTNQTSMYLCASSLGYSGANVLTFGAGSRLTVL.

The CDR3 DNA is TGCAGCGTCCAAGACAGGAACAATCAGCCCCAGCATTTT. This translates into CSVQDRNNQPQHF. This chain joins TRBV29-1 and TRBJ1-5, with a weak D call TRBD1 (6 bases). This CDR3 is built from 13 residues. Germline V gene sequence: CDR1 SQVTM, CDR2 ANQGSEA. The V gene lost 6 bases and the J gene lost 3 bases, with 12 bases spanning the gap.

The chain recombines TRBV6-1 with TRBJ2-3; maybe TRBD2 (5 bases). The CDR3 is 14 residues long. Trimming left V 4 bases short and J 2 bases short, with 10 bases between. Germline CDR1 reads MNHNS; CDR2 reads SASEGT. This CDR3 is CASSGGLVTDTQYF. The DNA for the CDR3 is TGTGCCAGCAGTGGAGGGCTTGTCACAGATACGCAGTATTTT.

The rearrangement uses TRBV7-3 and TRBJ2-1; 12 nucleotides agree with TRBD2. Germline V gene data show CDR1 as SGHTA and CDR2 as FQGTGA. The CDR3 length is 16 residues. V gave up 5 bases and J gave up 6 bases; unmatched junction bases: 8. CDR3 DNA: TGTGCCAGCAGCCGAAGCGCTAGCGGGAGGGCCAATGAGCAGTTCTTC. It specifies CASSRSASGRANEQFF.

The chain combines TRBV6-5 with TRBJ2-1, with 7 positions matching TRBD1. Germline V gives CDR1 MNHEY, CDR2 SVGAGI. The ends lost 6 bases at V and 7 bases at J; junction bases unmatched: 12. There are 15 residues in the CDR3. The CDR3 here is CASRLRDRVVNEQFF. The CDR3 DNA reads as TGTGCCAGCAGACTCCGCGACAGGGTTGTGAATGAGCAGTTCTTC.

The table lists this clone with a count of one. The same CDR3 can be traced to other DNA sequences in this sample. The chain has TRBV5-1 and TRBJ2-7; tentatively, D is TRBD1 (5 bases). The germline V gene has CDR1 SGHRS and CDR2 YFSETQ. V was trimmed by 0 bases and J by 4 bases, leaving 11 bases between them. The CDR3 runs 14 residues. CDR3 sequence: CASSLGQGGYEQYF. The CDR3, as DNA: TGCGCCAGCAGCTTGGGGCAGGGTGGTTACGAGCAGTACTTC.

This clone occurred once. This chain links TRBV19 with TRBJ2-5; 8 bases align to TRBD1. The V gene end was trimmed by 3 bases and the J gene end by 5 bases; junction bases not matched to a gene: 2. The germline V gene encodes CDR1 LNHDA and CDR2 SQIVND (reference sequence). The CDR3 loop spans 13 amino acids. CDR3 bases: TGTGCCAGTAGTATCAGGGGGCTTGAGACCCAGTACTTC. It is translated as CASSIRGLETQYF. The variable domain in full, with the rest retrieved from reference TRBV19 and TRBJ2-5, is DGGITQSPKYLFRKEGQNVTLSCEQNLNHDAMYWYRQDPGQGLRLIYYSQIVNDFQKGDIAEGYSVSREKKESFPLTVTSAQKNPTAFYLCASSIRGLETQYFGPGTRLLVL.

The chain links TRBV5-4 to TRBJ2-7, with 13 bases fitting TRBD2. Germline loops: CDR1 SGHNT, CDR2 YYREEE (reference sequence). The CDR3 is 15 residues long. The J segment lost 7 bases and the V segment lost 0 bases, leaving 4 bases of the junction unmatched. DNA for the CDR3: TGTGCCAGCAGCTTGGGACTAGCGGGAGGAGGTGAGCAGTACTTC. Translation gives CASSLGLAGGGEQYF.

This clone was counted once. The rearrangement joins TRBV6-5 to TRBJ1-2; D is perhaps TRBD1 (6 bases). Germline values: CDR1 MNHEY, CDR2 SVGAGI. Trimming removed 6 bases at V and 8 bases at J, with 16 bases between. The CDR3 has 13 residues. CDR3 residues: CASRQGSIPGYTF. The CDR3 DNA is TGTGCCAGCAGACAGGGTTCCATCCCCGGCTACACCTTC.

The chain recombines TRBV5-1 with TRBJ2-3; D possibly uses TRBD1 or TRBD2 (5 bases each). CDR3 length: 15 residues. Per germline, CDR1 SGHRS and CDR2 YFSETQ. Trimming stripped 0 bases from V and 2 bases from J, with 10 bases between. The CDR3 loop reads CASSLGRDLTDTQYF. The CDR3 DNA reads as TGCGCCAGCAGCTTGGGCAGGGACCTCACAGATACGCAGTATTTT.

The chain links TRBV5-6 to TRBJ1-2; D is uncertain. The CDR3 extends over 15 amino acids. V was cut by 4 bases and J by 4 bases, with 17 bases left in between. Germline lookup yields CDR1 SGHDT and CDR2 YYEEEE. CDR3 sequence (DNA): TGTGCCAGCAGCCGTCCCGGGTCTACTACCTATGGCTACACCTTC. Encoded protein: CASSRPGSTTYGYTF.

The chain's CDR3 is CASSASRGYTEAFF. CDR3 DNA: TGTGCCAGCAGCGCAAGCCGGGGCTACACTGAAGCTTTCTTT. The V call is TRBV7-2, the J call TRBJ1-1, with a possible D match to TRBD1 (5 bases). CDR1 is SGHTA and CDR2 is FQGNSA in the germline V gene. V was cut by 5 bases and J by 3 bases, with 13 bases left in between. The CDR3 has 14 residues.

V usage is TRBV19 and J usage is TRBJ1-2; D is perhaps TRBD1 (6 bases). The CDR3 spans 14 residues. Trimming took 4 bases from V and 2 from J, leaving 11 bases between them. Germline CDR1 is LNHDA and CDR2 is SQIVND (reference sequence). CDR3 nucleotides: TGTGCCAGTAGTAGCCTGGGGGGCAACTATGGCTACACCTTC. It encodes CASSSLGGNYGYTF.

This clone was seen only once. The sample holds other DNA sequences that translate to the same CDR3. The chain combines TRBV7-3 with TRBJ2-2; 7 bases are a match to TRBD1. This CDR3 contains 13 residues. The V and J ends lost 5 bases and 6 bases, in that order; junction bases with no gene match: 3. Germline CDR1 SGHTA, CDR2 FQGTGA. CDR3 DNA: TGTGCCAGCAGCCCAAGGGGGCCCGGGGAGCTGTTTTTT. Translated, it gives CASSPRGPGELFF.

This chain links TRBV11-3 with TRBJ2-2; TRBD1 might be the D (6 bases). CDR1 SGHNT and CDR2 YENEEA come from the germline V gene. Trimming took 4 bases from V and 5 from J, leaving 20 bases between them. The CDR3 totals 17 residues. The CDR3 DNA follows: TGTGCCAGCAGCTCTATTTACCAGGACAGCTTGACCGGGGAGCTGTTTTTT. Translated, it gives CASSSIYQDSLTGELFF.